Reported below is one T cell receptor (beta chain). Its antigen is unknown. TCRdb's table, derived via immunoSEQ multiplex PCR, lists solely in-frame clones and lacks some. The sample lists 80,000 or so clones, 82% occurring once. The entry originates in a study of T cell responses to AZD1222 COVID-19 vaccine. As for the study in general: Pooled together were second doses at about 4 or about 12 weeks. Study-level points and caveats: The CD4 TCRs associated with vaccination extended across spike and predominated at 160-218 and 743-854. Within unmutated variant regions lay the reported targets of nearly half of spike-specific TCRs. Elevations in Spike-specific TCR breadth and depth followed administration of two AZD1222 doses.

Germline CDR1 WSHSY, CDR2 SAAADI. The CDR3 is made up of 14 amino acids. V shed 2 bases and J shed 6 bases, with 10 bases lying between them. This clonotype was obtained from an adult in good health. Here the sequenced sample was peripheral blood, taken on day 0 of AZD1222 vaccination. The chain employs TRBV10-2 and TRBJ1-4; D remains unclear. The CDR3 region is CASSEGQVDEKLFF. The CDR3 bases are TGCGCCAGCAGTGAGGGTCAGGTGGATGAAAAACTGTTTTTT.